A single sample gave rise to the 17 T cell receptor beta chains below, sequenced in a study of identifying expanded T cells in peripheral blood. Here immunoSEQ multiplex PCR was the method, and the copy in TCRdb shows in-frame clones only, minus some. The table shows approximately 130,000 clones, with roughly 80% occurring only once. The specimen sequenced was blood. Every receptor here comes from a person aged 18 to 75 in good health.

The chain employs TRBV7-8 and TRBJ2-2; D is ambiguous. Germline CDR1 reads SGHVS; CDR2 reads FQNEAQ. Trimming took 4 bases from V and 0 from J, leaving 12 bases between them. The CDR3 runs to 16 residues. The DNA of the CDR3 is TGTGCCAGCAGCTACATCGTTAAAACGAACACCGGGGAGCTGTTTTTT. It yields the protein CASSYIVKTNTGELFF.

The rearrangement uses TRBV19 and TRBJ2-5; 7 nucleotides line up with TRBD1. J was trimmed by 5 bases and V by 6 bases; bases with no gene match: 9. CDR1 LNHDA and CDR2 SQIVND come from the germline V gene (reference sequence). The CDR3 runs to 14 residues. The CDR3 here is CASRKTGTWETQYF. CDR3 DNA sequence: TGTGCCAGTAGGAAGACAGGGACCTGGGAGACCCAGTACTTC.

This chain links TRBV7-9 with TRBJ1-2, with 9 bases that match TRBD1. Germline trimming cut 5 bases from V and 8 bases from J; bases unmatched to any gene: 15. This CDR3 comprises 16 residues. From germline, CDR1 is SEHNR and CDR2 FQNEAQ (reference sequence). Here the CDR3 DNA reads TGTGCCAGCAGCCAAGACCCCGACAGGGGGTTTTTCGGCTACACCTTC. This codes for CASSQDPDRGFFGYTF.

The chain employs TRBV13 and TRBJ2-3, with unresolved D. Germline-derived CDR1 and CDR2 are PRHDT and FYEKMQ (reference sequence). Trimming removed 5 bases from V and 3 bases from J, with 12 bases in between. The CDR3 sequence is 14 residues long. This CDR3 is CASSAAPLTDTQYF. The CDR3 DNA follows: TGTGCCAGCAGCGCAGCCCCTTTGACAGATACGCAGTATTTT.

The chain couples TRBV7-9 to TRBJ2-1, with D hard to call. Germline values: CDR1 SEHNR, CDR2 FQNEAQ (reference sequence). The germline V and J ends were trimmed by 2 bases and 9 bases, with 8 bases remaining between them. The CDR3 covers 12 residues. CDR3 region: CASSLIPGEQFF. The CDR3, as DNA: TGTGCCAGCAGCTTAATCCCGGGTGAGCAGTTCTTC.

The chain employs TRBV9 and TRBJ2-3; D is unclear. CDR3 length equals 14 residues. In germline, CDR1 is SGDLS, CDR2 YYNGEE. Trimming pared 1 base from V and 1 base from J, leaving 7 bases between. CDR3 amino acids: CASSVTIRTDTQYF. The CDR3 DNA reads as TGTGCCAGCAGCGTAACTATCCGCACAGATACGCAGTATTTT.

About this clone itself: The same CDR3 also results from other DNA sequences found in this sample. DNA of the CDR3: TGTGCCAGCAGTTTATCCCGACAGGGCAATCAGCCCCAGCATTTT. Residues: CASSLSRQGNQPQHF. This sequence joins TRBV27 and TRBJ1-5; tentative D call: TRBD1 (6 bases). The CDR3 is made up of 15 amino acids. With 0 bases removed from V and 2 bases from J, the gap between germline ends came to 8 bases. The V gene's germline CDR1 is MNHEY and CDR2 SMNVEV (reference sequence).

The chain is built from TRBV19 and TRBJ1-2; D possibly corresponds to TRBD1 (5 bases). V dropped 6 bases and J dropped 7 bases, with 18 bases sitting between them. This CDR3 spans 14 amino acids. CDR1 LNHDA and CDR2 SQIVND come from the germline V gene (reference sequence). CDR3 loop: CASSPISGAGGYTF. Written as DNA, the CDR3 is TGTGCCAGTAGCCCCATTTCTGGGGCTGGTGGCTACACCTTC.

CDR3 nucleotide sequence: TGTGCCAGCAGCCAAACCGGGACTAGCCTTGGGTCCCAGTACTTC. Its translation: CASSQTGTSLGSQYF. The J gene is TRBJ2-5, the V gene TRBV14, with 9 bases identical to TRBD2. The CDR3 consists of 15 residues. Trimming cost V 2 bases and J 9 bases; bases outside gene matches: 10. Germline lookup yields CDR1 SGHDN and CDR2 FVKESK.

The gene calls are TRBV7-2 and TRBJ2-3; D remains ambiguous. From germline, CDR1 is SGHTA and CDR2 FQGNSA. V dropped 1 base and J dropped 2 bases, with 7 bases sitting between them. The CDR3 consists of 14 residues. The CDR3 DNA reads TGTGCCAGCAGCTTAGGCTGGAACACAGATACGCAGTATTTT. Translation gives CASSLGWNTDTQYF.

The rearrangement uses TRBV5-1 and TRBJ2-5; TRBD1 matches at 7 bases. The CDR3 has 14 residues. V lost 6 bases, J lost 5 bases, and 10 bases stayed unmatched. Germline CDR1 and CDR2: SGHRS and YFSETQ. CDR3 DNA: TGCGCCAGCAATCGAGGACAGGCGGATGAGACCCAGTACTTC. This translates into CASNRGQADETQYF.

The J gene is TRBJ1-2, the V gene TRBV7-9; TRBD1 matches at 9 bases. Unmatched junction bases numbered 10, after V lost 4 bases and J lost 4 bases. Germline CDR1 and CDR2: SEHNR and FQNEAQ (reference sequence). The CDR3 sequence is 16 residues long. CDR3 sequence: CASSSAGTGKVYGYTF. The CDR3 DNA reads TGTGCCAGCAGCTCGGCCGGGACAGGGAAGGTCTATGGCTACACCTTC.

The chain carries TRBV2 and TRBJ2-7, with 7 bases identical to TRBD1. This CDR3 contains 13 residues. Germline lookup yields CDR1 SNHLY and CDR2 FYNNEI. Trimming took 5 bases from V and 6 from J; bases not matched to a gene: 7. The CDR3 region has the DNA TGTGCCAGCAGTTCCGACAGGGCTGTCGAGCAGTACTTC. Translating gives CASSSDRAVEQYF.

V usage is TRBV25-1 and J usage is TRBJ2-7; D is undetermined. V was pared by 5 bases and J by 4 bases, with 6 bases between. CDR1 MGHDK and CDR2 SYGVNS come from the germline V gene. This CDR3 is 11 amino acids long. The CDR3 DNA follows: TGTGCCAGCAGTAGAAGGTACGAGCAGTACTTC. This sequence encodes CASSRRYEQYF.

This chain uses TRBV5-1 with TRBJ2-5, with D uncertain. Per the germline V gene, CDR1 is SGHRS and CDR2 is YFSETQ. V lost 0 bases, J lost 1 base, and 7 bases lay in between. This CDR3 region has 14 residues. CDR3 nucleotides: TGCGCCAGCAGCTTGGGGCAGACCCAAGAGACCCAGTACTTC. Amino acids: CASSLGQTQETQYF.

The chain carries TRBV30 and TRBJ1-1; D not certain. V dropped 0 bases and J dropped 8 bases, with 10 bases sitting between them. The CDR3 contains 12 residues. Germline loops: CDR1 GTSNPN, CDR2 SVGIG (reference sequence). CDR3 sequence: CAWSVRGAEAFF. Here the CDR3 DNA reads TGTGCCTGGAGTGTACGTGGAGCCGAAGCTTTCTTT.

This clone appeared a single time. The chain employs TRBV9 and TRBJ2-7, with 8 bases matching TRBD1. The ends lost 1 base at V and 5 bases at J; junction bases unmatched: 17. The length of the CDR3 is 18 residues. Germline V gene lookup returns CDR1 SGDLS and CDR2 YYNGEE. CDR3 region: CASSVNQVMGRGLDEQYF. CDR3 coding DNA: TGTGCCAGCAGCGTAAATCAAGTGATGGGCAGGGGGCTTGACGAGCAGTACTTC.